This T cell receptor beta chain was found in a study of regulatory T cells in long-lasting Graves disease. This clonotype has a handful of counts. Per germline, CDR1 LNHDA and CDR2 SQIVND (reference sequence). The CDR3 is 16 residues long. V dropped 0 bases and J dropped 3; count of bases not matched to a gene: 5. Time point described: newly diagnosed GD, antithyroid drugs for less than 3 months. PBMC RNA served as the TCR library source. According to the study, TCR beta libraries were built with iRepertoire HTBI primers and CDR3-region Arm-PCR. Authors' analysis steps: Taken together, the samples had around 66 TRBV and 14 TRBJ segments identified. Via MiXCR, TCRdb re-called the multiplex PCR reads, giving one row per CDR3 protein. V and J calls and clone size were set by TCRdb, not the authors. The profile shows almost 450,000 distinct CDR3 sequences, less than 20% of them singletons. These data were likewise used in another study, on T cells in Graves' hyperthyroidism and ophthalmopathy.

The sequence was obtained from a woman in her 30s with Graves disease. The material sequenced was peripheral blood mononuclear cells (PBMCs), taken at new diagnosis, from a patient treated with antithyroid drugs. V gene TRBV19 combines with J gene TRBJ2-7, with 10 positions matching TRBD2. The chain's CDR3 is CASSIDPLAGVYEQYF. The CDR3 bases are TGTGCCAGTAGTATAGATCCCCTAGCGGGAGTCTACGAGCAGTACTTC.